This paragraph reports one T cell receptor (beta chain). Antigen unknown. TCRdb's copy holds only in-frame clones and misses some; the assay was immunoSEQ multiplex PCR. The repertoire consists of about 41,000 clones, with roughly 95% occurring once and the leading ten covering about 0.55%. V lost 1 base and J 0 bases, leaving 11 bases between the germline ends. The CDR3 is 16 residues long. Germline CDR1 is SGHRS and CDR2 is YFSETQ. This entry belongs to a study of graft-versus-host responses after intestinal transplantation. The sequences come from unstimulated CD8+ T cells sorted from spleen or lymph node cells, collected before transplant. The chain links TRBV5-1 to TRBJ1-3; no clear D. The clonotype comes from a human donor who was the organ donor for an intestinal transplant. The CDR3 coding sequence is TGCGCCAGCAGCTTGAGGTTCCCTGTCTCTGGAAACACCATATATTTT. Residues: CASSLRFPVSGNTIYF. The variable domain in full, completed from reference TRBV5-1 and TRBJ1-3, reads KAGVTQTPRYLIKTRGQQVTLSCSPISGHRSVSWYQQTPGQGLQFLFEYFSETQRNKGNFPGRFSGRQFSNSRSEMNVSTLELGDSALYLCASSLRFPVSGNTIYFGEGSWLTVV.